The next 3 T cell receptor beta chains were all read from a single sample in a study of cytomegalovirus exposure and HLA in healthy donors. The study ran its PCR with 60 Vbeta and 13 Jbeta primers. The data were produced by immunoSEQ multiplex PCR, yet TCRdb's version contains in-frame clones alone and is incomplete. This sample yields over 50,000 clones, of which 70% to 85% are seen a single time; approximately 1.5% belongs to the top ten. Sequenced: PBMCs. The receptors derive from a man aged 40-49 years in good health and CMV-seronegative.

CDR3 sequence reads: CASSFRGDSPLHF. The CDR3 DNA reads TGCGCCAGCAGCTTCAGGGGCGATTCACCCCTCCACTTT. The chain has TRBV5-1 and TRBJ1-6; D possibly corresponds to TRBD1 (6 bases). Germline V gene data show CDR1 as SGHRS and CDR2 as YFSETQ. The CDR3 totals 13 residues. V lost 2 bases, J lost 8 bases, and 8 bases lay in between.

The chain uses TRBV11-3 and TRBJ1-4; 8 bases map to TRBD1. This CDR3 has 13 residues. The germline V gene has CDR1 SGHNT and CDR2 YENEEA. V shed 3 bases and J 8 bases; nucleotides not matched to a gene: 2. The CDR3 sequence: CASSFDRGEKLFF. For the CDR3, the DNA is TGTGCCAGCAGCTTCGACAGGGGAGAAAAACTGTTTTTT.

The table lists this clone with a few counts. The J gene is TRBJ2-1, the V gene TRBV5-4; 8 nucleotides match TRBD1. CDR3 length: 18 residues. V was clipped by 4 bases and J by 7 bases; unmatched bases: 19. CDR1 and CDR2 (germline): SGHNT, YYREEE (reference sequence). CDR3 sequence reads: CASSLGRGTGHFSNEQFF. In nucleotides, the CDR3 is TGTGCCAGCAGCCTTGGGAGAGGGACAGGACACTTCTCAAATGAGCAGTTCTTC.